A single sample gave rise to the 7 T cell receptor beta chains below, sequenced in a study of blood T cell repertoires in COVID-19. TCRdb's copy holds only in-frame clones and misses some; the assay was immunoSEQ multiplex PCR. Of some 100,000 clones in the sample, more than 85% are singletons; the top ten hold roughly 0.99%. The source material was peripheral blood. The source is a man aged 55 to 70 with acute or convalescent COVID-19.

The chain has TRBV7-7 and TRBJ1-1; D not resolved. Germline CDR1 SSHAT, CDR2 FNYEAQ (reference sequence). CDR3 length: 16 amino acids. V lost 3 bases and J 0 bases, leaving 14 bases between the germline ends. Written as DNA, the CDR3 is TGTGCCAGCAGCTTTTGGTTAGAATTTATGAACACTGAAGCTTTCTTT. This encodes CASSFWLEFMNTEAFF.

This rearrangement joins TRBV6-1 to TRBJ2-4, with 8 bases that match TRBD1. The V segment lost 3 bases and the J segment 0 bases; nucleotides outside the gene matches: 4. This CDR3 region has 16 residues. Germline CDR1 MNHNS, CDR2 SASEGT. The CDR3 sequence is CASSEGTGAAKNIQYF. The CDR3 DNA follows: TGTGCCAGCAGTGAGGGGACAGGAGCAGCCAAAAACATTCAGTACTTC.

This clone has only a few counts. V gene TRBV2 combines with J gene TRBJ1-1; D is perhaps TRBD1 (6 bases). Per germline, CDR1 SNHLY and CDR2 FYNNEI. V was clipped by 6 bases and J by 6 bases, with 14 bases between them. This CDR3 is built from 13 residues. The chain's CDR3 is CASRAMRGSEAFF. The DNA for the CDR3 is TGTGCCAGCAGGGCGATGAGGGGGTCTGAAGCTTTCTTT. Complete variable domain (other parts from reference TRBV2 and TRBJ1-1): EPEVTQTPSHQVTQMGQEVILRCVPISNHLYFYWYRQILGQKVEFLVSFYNNEISEKSEIFDDQFSVERPDGSNFTLKIRSTKLEDSAMYFCASRAMRGSEAFFGQGTRLTVV.

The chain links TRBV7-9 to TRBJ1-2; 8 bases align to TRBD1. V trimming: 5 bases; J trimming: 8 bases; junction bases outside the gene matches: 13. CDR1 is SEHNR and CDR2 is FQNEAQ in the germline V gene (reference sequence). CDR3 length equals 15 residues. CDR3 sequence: CASSIGQGAVEGYTF. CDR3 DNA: TGTGCCAGCAGCATCGGACAGGGTGCGGTGGAAGGCTACACCTTC. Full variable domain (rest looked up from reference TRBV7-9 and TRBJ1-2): DTGVSQNPRHKITKRGQNVTFRCDPISEHNRLYWYRQTLGQGPEFLTYFQNEAQLEKSRLLSDRFSAERPKGSFSTLEIQRTEQGDSAMYLCASSIGQGAVEGYTFGSGTRLTVV.

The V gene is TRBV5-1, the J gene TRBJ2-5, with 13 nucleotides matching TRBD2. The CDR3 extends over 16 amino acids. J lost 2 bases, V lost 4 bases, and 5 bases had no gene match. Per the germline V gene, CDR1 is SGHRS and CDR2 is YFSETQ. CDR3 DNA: TGCGCCAGCAGCCCGGGACTAGCGGGAAATCAAGAGACCCAGTACTTC. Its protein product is CASSPGLAGNQETQYF.

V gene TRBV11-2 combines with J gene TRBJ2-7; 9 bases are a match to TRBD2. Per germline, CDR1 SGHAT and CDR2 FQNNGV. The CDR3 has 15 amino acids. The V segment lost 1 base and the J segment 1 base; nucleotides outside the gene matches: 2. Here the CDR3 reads CASSLALAGSYEQYF. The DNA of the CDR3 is TGTGCCAGCAGCTTAGCGCTAGCGGGATCCTACGAGCAGTACTTC.

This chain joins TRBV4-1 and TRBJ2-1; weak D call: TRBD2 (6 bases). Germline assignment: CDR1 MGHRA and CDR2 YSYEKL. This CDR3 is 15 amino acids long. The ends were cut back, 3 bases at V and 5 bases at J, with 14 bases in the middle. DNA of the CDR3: TGCGCCAGCAGCCAGGCGACTAGGGGCGACAATGAGCAGTTCTTC. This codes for CASSQATRGDNEQFF.